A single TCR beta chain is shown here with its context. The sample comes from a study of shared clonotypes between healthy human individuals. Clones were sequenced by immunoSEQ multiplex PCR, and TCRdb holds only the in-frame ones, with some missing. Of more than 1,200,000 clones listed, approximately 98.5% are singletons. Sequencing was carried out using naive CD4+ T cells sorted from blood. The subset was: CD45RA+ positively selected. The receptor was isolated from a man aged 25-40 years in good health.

The CDR3 loop is CASSGTSGIEQYF. DNA for the CDR3: TGTGCCAGCTCCGGCACTAGCGGGATTGAGCAGTACTTC. V is TRBV2 and J is TRBJ2-7; 10 bases map to TRBD2. Germline loops: CDR1 SNHLY, CDR2 FYNNEI. The junction had 8 bases not matched to a gene; V was cut back by 8 bases and J by 7 bases. The CDR3 consists of 13 residues.